The 11 T cell receptor beta chains reported below all come from one sample, sequenced in a study of early T cells in non-severe SARS-CoV-2 infection. TCRdb fed the 5' RACE reads into MiXCR, producing one record per CDR3 protein. The sample carries about 67,000 distinct CDR3 sequences, 9.5% to 13% recorded once. The sequenced sample was whole blood. The source of these receptors is an adult who was a healthcare worker with PCR-confirmed SARS-CoV-2 infection or an uninfected control (not recorded which).

Ten or more counts support this clonotype. The chain joins TRBV29-1 to TRBJ2-3, with 8 bases aligning to TRBD2. CDR1 is SQVTM and CDR2 is ANQGSEA in the germline V gene. V dropped 3 bases and J dropped 5; count of bases not matched to a gene: 7. The CDR3 runs 14 residues. CDR3 DNA sequence: TGCAGCGTTGAGGACGAGCGGGAGTTAGATACGCAGTATTTT. The encoded protein is CSVEDERELDTQYF.

This clonotype was found many times. The chain employs TRBV6-5 and TRBJ2-3; 7 positions agree with TRBD2. Germline assignment: CDR1 MNHEY and CDR2 SVGAGI. V trimming: 8 bases; J trimming: 4 bases; junction bases outside the gene matches: 9. The CDR3 contains 14 residues. The CDR3 nucleotides read TGTGCCAGCTTTTCGAGCGGGGAGGCAGATACGCAGTATTTT. It specifies CASFSSGEADTQYF.

This clonotype is termed medium-sized. This rearrangement joins TRBV12-2 to TRBJ2-7; TRBD1 is the table's D call and was not checked against the DNA. TRBV12-2 is a documented pseudogene. This CDR3 is 19 amino acids long. The CDR3 protein is CASRLAGRGLFSSLWEQYF. The CDR3 bases are TGTGCAAGTCGCTTAGCAGGCAGGGGGTTATTTTCCTCCCTTTGGGAGCAGTACTTC.

In this sample, this clonotype turned up many times. CDR3 protein: CASSPSPGKEQFF. CDR3 coding DNA: TGTGCCAGCTCCCCTAGCCCAGGGAAGGAGCAGTTCTTC. This rearrangement joins TRBV18 to TRBJ2-1, with D possibly called TRBD1 or TRBD2 (5 bases each). CDR1 is KGHSH and CDR2 is LQKENI in the germline V gene. The length of the CDR3 is 13 residues. V was pared by 6 bases and J by 10 bases, with 16 bases between.

This clonotype appeared many times. The CDR3: CASSIARDGNEKLFF. CDR3 bases: TGTGCCAGTAGTATAGCCCGGGACGGAAATGAAAAACTGTTTTTT. This chain joins TRBV19 and TRBJ1-4; the D gene is possibly TRBD1 (5 bases). Trimming took 1 base from V and 5 from J, leaving 11 bases between them. Germline-derived CDR1 and CDR2 are LNHDA and SQIVND (reference sequence). The length of the CDR3 is 15 residues.

CDR3 in DNA: TGTGCCAGCAGTTACGGGTTGCTAGCGGGAGCGTTGGCCGGGGAGCTGTTTTTT. This codes for CASSYGLLAGALAGELFF. V usage is TRBV6-5 and J usage is TRBJ2-2, with 10 bases aligning to TRBD2. The germline gives CDR1 MNHEY, CDR2 SVGAGI. The CDR3 is 18 amino acids. V was clipped by 2 bases and J by 6 bases; unmatched bases: 12.

This clonotype was observed at least ten times. The chain carries TRBV28 and TRBJ2-3; D might be TRBD2 (6 bases). The CDR3 totals 15 residues. CDR1 and CDR2 from the germline V gene are MDHEN and SYDVKM. V lost 5 bases to trimming and J lost 0 bases, with 12 bases between them. CDR3: CASSRRDWSTDTQYF. CDR3 nucleotides: TGTGCCAGCAGTCGCCGGGACTGGAGCACAGATACGCAGTATTTT.

This clonotype was found many times. This chain joins TRBV5-1 and TRBJ2-2; no clear D. The CDR3 length is 13 residues. Trimming took 0 bases from V and 2 from J, leaving 2 bases between them. Germline-derived CDR1 and CDR2 are SGHRS and YFSETQ. The CDR3 nucleotides are TGCGCCAGCAGCTTGGGAAACACCGGGGAGCTGTTTTTT. It encodes CASSLGNTGELFF. The full variable domain, in which reference TRBV5-1 and TRBJ2-2 provide the parts outside the CDR3, is KAGVTQTPRYLIKTRGQQVTLSCSPISGHRSVSWYQQTPGQGLQFLFEYFSETQRNKGNFPGRFSGRQFSNSRSEMNVSTLELGDSALYLCASSLGNTGELFFGEGSRLTVL.

This clonotype appeared many times. The V gene is TRBV6-5, the J gene TRBJ1-1; 8 positions agree with TRBD1. CDR1 and CDR2 from the germline V gene are MNHEY and SVGAGI. The CDR3 sequence is 13 residues long. The V gene end was trimmed by 7 bases and the J gene end by 0 bases; junction bases not matched to a gene: 1. CDR3: CASTRGLNTEAFF. The CDR3, as DNA: TGTGCCAGCACCAGGGGGCTGAACACTGAAGCTTTCTTT.

The J gene is TRBJ2-5, the V gene TRBV9, with 11 bases matching TRBD1. Germline V gene data show CDR1 as SGDLS and CDR2 as YYNGEE. With V trimmed by 4 bases and J by 2 bases, 4 bases remained unmatched. CDR3 length equals 15 residues. Here the CDR3 reads CASSPRDRGQETQYF. DNA of the CDR3: TGTGCCAGCAGCCCCCGGGACAGGGGGCAAGAGACCCAGTACTTC.

This clonotype occurred a few times. V and J are TRBV11-2 and TRBJ2-1; D call uncertain. V was pared by 6 bases and J by 3 bases, with 3 bases between. This CDR3 comprises 11 residues. The V gene's germline CDR1 is SGHAT and CDR2 FQNNGV. CDR3 coding DNA: TGTGCCAGCAGGAACTACAATGAGCAGTTCTTC. Translation gives CASRNYNEQFF.